A selection of T cell receptor beta chains follows, all from one sample in a study of beta chain features in type 1 diabetes. The data were produced by immunoSEQ multiplex PCR, yet TCRdb's version contains in-frame clones alone and is incomplete. The sample shows about 700,000 clones, about an eighth of them seen only once. The sequenced material came from naive CD4+ T cells from blood. The receptors shown here come from a man younger than 30 with type 1 diabetes. Each CDR3 is given with its conserved first and last residue. The D gene is left open where the match is weak. Rows may omit the clone size; those that give it use once, few, many or a size class.

length: 14; J: TRBJ2-7; size: -; V: TRBV27; D: -; CDR3: CASSATPGPYEQYF; DNA: TGTGCCAGCAGTGCGACTCCGGGGCCGTACGAGCAGTACTTC
length: 13; J: TRBJ2-5; size: -; V: TRBV18; D: -; CDR3: CASSPIPQETQYF; DNA: TGTGCCAGCTCACCAATTCCACAAGAGACCCAGTACTTC
length: 13; J: TRBJ1-5; size: -; V: TRBV2; D: TRBD1; CDR3: CASSVDRGEPQHF; DNA: TGTGCCAGCAGTGTCGACAGGGGAGAGCCCCAGCATTTT
length: 15; J: TRBJ2-7; size: few; V: TRBV28; D: -; CDR3: CASSSGTPSSYEQYF; DNA: TGTGCCAGCAGTTCCGGGACGCCGAGCTCCTACGAGCAGTACTTC
length: 15; J: TRBJ2-7; size: -; V: TRBV30; D: TRBD1; CDR3: CAWSVFRDRSYEQYF; DNA: TGTGCCTGGAGCGTATTCCGGGACAGATCCTACGAGCAGTACTTC
length: 17; J: TRBJ1-2; size: -; V: TRBV4-1; D: -; CDR3: CASSQQIPQGRIYGYTF; DNA: TGCGCCAGCAGCCAACAAATCCCACAGGGAAGGATCTATGGCTACACCTTC
length: 14; J: TRBJ2-2; size: -; V: TRBV10-3; D: -; CDR3: CAISELRETGELFF; DNA: TGTGCCATCAGTGAACTCAGGGAGACCGGGGAGCTGTTTTTT
length: 13; J: TRBJ2-7; size: few; V: TRBV27; D: -; CDR3: CASSPSFSYEQYF; DNA: TGTGCCAGCAGTCCCTCCTTCTCCTACGAGCAGTACTTC
length: 13; J: TRBJ2-1; size: few; V: TRBV12-5; D: TRBD2; CDR3: CASVSGGADEQFF; DNA: TGTGCTAGTGTAAGCGGGGGGGCCGATGAGCAGTTCTTC
length: 14; J: TRBJ2-1; size: -; V: TRBV2; D: TRBD2; CDR3: CASSEAPREGEQFF; DNA: TGTGCCAGCAGTGAAGCACCCAGGGAGGGTGAGCAGTTCTTC
length: 14; J: TRBJ2-2; size: few; V: TRBV25-1; D: -; CDR3: CASSAQGKAGELFF; DNA: TGTGCCAGCAGTGCACAGGGTAAGGCCGGGGAGCTGTTTTTT
length: 15; J: TRBJ2-1; size: -; V: TRBV9; D: TRBD2; CDR3: CASSALAGEYNEQFF; DNA: TGTGCCAGCAGTGCGCTAGCGGGGGAATACAATGAGCAGTTCTTC
length: 13; J: TRBJ1-2; size: -; V: TRBV27; D: -; CDR3: CASSPGWGRGYTF; DNA: TGTGCCAGCAGTCCCGGCTGGGGCAGAGGCTACACCTTC
length: 13; J: TRBJ1-6; size: few; V: TRBV25-1; D: -; CDR3: CASRDSYNSPLHF; DNA: TGTGCCAGCAGAGACAGTTATAATTCACCCCTCCACTTT
length: 16; J: TRBJ2-3; size: -; V: TRBV4-1; D: -; CDR3: CASSSLPGAFTDTQYF; DNA: TGCGCCAGCAGTTCCCTCCCGGGGGCCTTCACAGATACGCAGTATTTT
length: 15; J: TRBJ2-6; size: -; V: TRBV30; D: TRBD1; CDR3: CAWSRRGSGANVLTF; DNA: TGTGCCTGGTCCCGCAGGGGGTCTGGGGCCAACGTCCTGACTTTC
length: 14; J: TRBJ1-2; size: -; V: TRBV7-8; D: -; CDR3: CASLKAEGPGGYTF; DNA: TGTGCCAGCCTAAAGGCGGAAGGCCCAGGCGGCTACACCTTC
length: 14; J: TRBJ2-1; size: few; V: TRBV30; D: -; CDR3: CANLPVSSYNEQFF; DNA: TGTGCCAACTTACCTGTAAGCTCCTACAATGAGCAGTTCTTC